The 15 T cell receptor beta chains below were found in one sample sequenced in a study of CD8+CD57+ T cells in acquired aplastic anemia. CDR3 and TCR beta VDJ profiling relied on genomic DNA as the template. TCRdb used MiXCR to reprocess the reads, holding one entry per CDR3 protein. This sample carries approximately 190,000 distinct CDR3 sequences, 48% of them seen once, and the ten largest clones take around a tenth. Those patients picked for sequencing had displayed CD8+CD57+ cell expansion on flow cytometry. Sequences were obtained from sorted CD4+, CD8+, or CD8+CD57+ T cells (not recorded which) from PBMCs. Receptors originate from a human donor with aplastic anemia.

V gene TRBV10-2 combines with J gene TRBJ1-4, with unresolved D. The CDR3 covers 13 residues. Germline CDR1 reads WSHSY; CDR2 reads SAAADI. Trimming took off 2 bases at V and 8 bases at J, with 9 bases between the two ends. CDR3 protein: CASSERGKEKLFF. CDR3 DNA sequence: TGCGCCAGCAGTGAGCGGGGTAAGGAAAAACTGTTTTTT.

The V and J genes are TRBV7-6 and TRBJ2-3; 7 nucleotides align to TRBD2. CDR3 length: 14 residues. The germline V gene encodes CDR1 SGHVS and CDR2 FNYEAQ. V lost 0 bases and J lost 4; bases outside the gene matches: 1. CDR3 loop: CASSLALAADTQYF. CDR3 bases: TGTGCCAGCAGCTTAGCCCTAGCGGCAGATACGCAGTATTTT.

The gene calls are TRBV20-1 and TRBJ2-1; D perhaps matches TRBD1 (7 bases). Trimming took 8 bases from V and 4 from J, leaving 15 bases between them. The CDR3 runs 13 residues. CDR1 and CDR2 from the germline V gene are DFQATT and SNEGSKA (reference sequence). CDR3 loop: CSTGVGGYNEQFF. The CDR3 coding sequence is TGCAGTACAGGGGTGGGGGGTTACAATGAGCAGTTCTTC.

This clonotype was seen many times. This chain connects TRBV19 to TRBJ2-7, with unresolved D. This CDR3 has 13 amino acids. The V gene's germline CDR1 is LNHDA and CDR2 SQIVND (reference sequence). Deletions cut 4 bases from V and 6 bases from J, with 13 bases between. CDR3 sequence: CASSTFPAGEQYF. CDR3 nucleotide sequence: TGTGCCAGTAGTACGTTCCCCGCAGGCGAGCAGTACTTC.

This clonotype was counted many times. The rearrangement links TRBV2 to TRBJ2-7, with TRBD2 matching 10 bases. The CDR3 runs 16 residues. J gave up 0 bases and V 6 bases, and 8 bases lay outside the gene matches. Germline V CDR1 and CDR2: SNHLY, FYNNEI. The CDR3 DNA follows: TGTGCCAGCAGGCCCCCGACTAGCGGGCTCTCCTACGAGCAGTACTTC. Translated, it gives CASRPPTSGLSYEQYF.

The genes are TRBV2 and TRBJ2-3; the D gene could be TRBD1 or TRBD2 (5 bases each). The CDR3 runs to 15 residues. CDR1 and CDR2 (germline): SNHLY, FYNNEI. Deletions cut 2 bases from V and 1 base from J, with 10 bases between. The CDR3 protein is CASSERDLGTDTQYF. CDR3 coding DNA: TGTGCCAGCAGTGAAAGGGACCTAGGCACAGATACGCAGTATTTT. The full variable domain, rest sourced from reference TRBV2 and TRBJ2-3, is EPEVTQTPSHQVTQMGQEVILRCVPISNHLYFYWYRQILGQKVEFLVSFYNNEISEKSEIFDDQFSVERPDGSNFTLKIRSTKLEDSAMYFCASSERDLGTDTQYFGPGTRLTVL.

A few counts support this clonotype. This sequence joins TRBV7-9 and TRBJ2-3; D unresolved. CDR1 and CDR2 from the germline V gene are SEHNR and FQNEAQ (reference sequence). The CDR3 extends over 13 amino acids. Trimming shortened V by 6 bases and J by 0 bases, and 7 bases separated the two germline ends. CDR3 amino acids: CASRPRSTDTQYF. The CDR3 nucleotides are TGTGCCAGCAGACCAAGAAGCACAGATACGCAGTATTTT.

The rearrangement joins TRBV10-2 to TRBJ2-1; no firm D call. Trimming pared 4 bases from V and 5 bases from J, leaving 9 bases between. CDR1 is WSHSY and CDR2 is SAAADI in the germline V gene. The CDR3 contains 13 residues. The CDR3 bases are TGCGCCAGCAGTGGGTCCACGGACAATGAGCAGTTCTTC. Encoded protein: CASSGSTDNEQFF.

This clonotype was counted many times. The V and J genes are TRBV12-3 or TRBV12-4 and TRBJ2-1; no definite D call. CDR3 length equals 10 residues. V lost 9 bases and J 5 bases, leaving 5 bases between the germline ends. The CDR3 spells CASGNNEQFF. Here the CDR3 DNA reads TGTGCCAGTGGGAACAATGAGCAGTTCTTC.

This clonotype was detected many times. The chain has TRBV7-9 and TRBJ2-2, with 7 bases lining up with TRBD2. The V and J ends lost 6 bases and 4 bases, in that order; junction bases with no gene match: 8. This CDR3 region has 15 residues. The germline CDR1 and CDR2 sequences are SEHNR and FQNEAQ (reference sequence). Here the CDR3 DNA reads TGTGCCAGCAGTCGGAGGGAGGGCACCACCGGGGAGCTGTTTTTT. Protein: CASSRREGTTGELFF.

V gene TRBV20-1 combines with J gene TRBJ2-2; 9 bases are a match to TRBD2. The CDR3 has 13 residues. Germline lookup yields CDR1 DFQATT and CDR2 SNEGSKA (reference sequence). J lost 5 bases, V lost 7 bases, and 5 bases had no gene match. The CDR3 DNA is TGCAGTGTCGTTAGCGGGAGTACCGGGGAGCTGTTTTTT. Its protein product is CSVVSGSTGELFF.

The chain is built from TRBV19 and TRBJ1-5; tentative D call: TRBD1 (6 bases). Between the trimmed V and J ends, which lost 5 bases and 3 bases, there was a span of 11 bases. Germline lookup yields CDR1 LNHDA and CDR2 SQIVND (reference sequence). This CDR3 is 14 amino acids long. The CDR3 DNA is TGTGCCAGTAGTGTAGGGGGGTCCAATCAGCCCCAGCATTTT. It specifies CASSVGGSNQPQHF.

This clonotype appeared a few times. The V and J genes are TRBV5-1 and TRBJ2-7; 9 nucleotides align to TRBD1. Germline CDR1 is SGHRS and CDR2 is YFSETQ. Trimming at V came to 4 bases and at J to 7 bases, leaving 6 bases not matched to a gene. CDR3 length: 13 residues. CDR3 in DNA: TGCGCCAGCAGCCTGTGGACAGGGGCAGAGCAGTACTTC. Its protein product is CASSLWTGAEQYF.

This clonotype was picked up a small number of times. In nucleotides, the CDR3 is TGTGCCTGGAACCGGGACTCACCATACGCTTTCTTT. It encodes CAWNRDSPYAFF. The rearrangement uses TRBV30 and TRBJ1-1; a weak D match, TRBD1 (5 bases). Germline V CDR1 and CDR2: GTSNPN, SVGIG (reference sequence). Trimming left V 4 bases short and J 11 bases short, with 17 bases between. There are 12 residues in the CDR3.

The genes are TRBV18 and TRBJ2-7; D is possibly TRBD1 (6 bases). The V gene lost 3 bases and the J gene lost 4 bases, with 13 bases spanning the gap. This CDR3 region has 14 residues. Germline-derived CDR1 and CDR2 are KGHSH and LQKENI. The CDR3 DNA follows: TGTGCCAGCTCACCGTCCGGGACAAGATACGAGCAGTACTTC. The encoded protein is CASSPSGTRYEQYF.